The 11 T cell receptor beta chains given below trace back to one sample, sequenced in a study of cytomegalovirus exposure and HLA in healthy donors. Both 60 Vbeta primers and 13 Jbeta primers went into the PCR. TCRdb keeps only in-frame clones here, not all; method: immunoSEQ multiplex PCR. The sample includes roughly 44,000 clones, around 85% of them seen just once. The source material was PBMCs. The receptors come from a man aged 45 to 65 in good health and CMV-seronegative.

This clone was detected only once. The V call is TRBV6-5, the J call TRBJ2-5; D gene unclear. The CDR3 has 13 residues. Trimming removed 6 bases from V and 2 bases from J, with 10 bases in between. Germline CDR1 reads MNHEY; CDR2 reads SVGAGI. For the CDR3, the DNA is TGTGCCAGCAGCATCGTCAGACAAGAGACCCAGTACTTC. Its translation: CASSIVRQETQYF.

The chain has TRBV29-1 and TRBJ2-3, with D unresolved. Germline V gene sequence: CDR1 SQVTM, CDR2 ANQGSEA. V lost 4 bases to trimming and J lost 2 bases, with 7 bases between them. The CDR3 totals 12 residues. This CDR3 reads CSVGSITDTQYF. The CDR3 DNA sequence: TGCAGCGTTGGGAGTATCACAGATACGCAGTATTTT.

As DNA, the CDR3 is TGTGCCATCAGGAGCCCTCCGGGACAGTTCAGAGATACGCAGTATTTT. Its protein product is CAIRSPPGQFRDTQYF. J is TRBJ2-3 and V is TRBV10-3, with TRBD1 identical over 7 bases. This CDR3 comprises 16 residues. The germline V gene encodes CDR1 ENHRY and CDR2 SYGVKD. V was clipped by 6 bases and J by 5 bases; unmatched bases: 14.

The chain couples TRBV11-2 to TRBJ2-2; TRBD1 matches at 7 bases. The germline CDR1 and CDR2 sequences are SGHAT and FQNNGV. V trimming: 5 bases; J trimming: 0 bases; junction bases outside the gene matches: 3. CDR3 length equals 15 residues. As DNA, the CDR3 is TGTGCCAGCAGCCTTGGGACAGCGAACACCGGGGAGCTGTTTTTT. This sequence encodes CASSLGTANTGELFF.

The chain combines TRBV5-1 with TRBJ2-5; 7 nucleotides line up with TRBD1. Germline trimming cut 2 bases from V and 1 base from J; bases unmatched to any gene: 8. This CDR3 contains 16 residues. Per the germline V gene, CDR1 is SGHRS and CDR2 is YFSETQ. CDR3 sequence reads: CASSLQGGVFQETQYF. CDR3 bases: TGCGCCAGCAGCTTACAAGGGGGCGTTTTCCAAGAGACCCAGTACTTC.

The chain links TRBV5-1 to TRBJ2-7; 7 bases agree with TRBD1. The CDR3 loop spans 16 amino acids. J was trimmed by 1 base and V by 0 bases; bases with no gene match: 7. Germline V gene lookup returns CDR1 SGHRS and CDR2 YFSETQ. The CDR3 loop reads CASSLGDSWTSYEQYF. The CDR3 coding sequence is TGCGCCAGCAGCTTGGGGGACAGTTGGACTTCCTACGAGCAGTACTTC.

The rearrangement joins TRBV4-2 to TRBJ1-3; D perhaps matches TRBD1 (5 bases). This CDR3 contains 16 residues. Germline CDR1 and CDR2: LGHNA and YNFKEQ. V was shortened by 0 bases and J by 4 bases, with 13 bases between the two germline ends. DNA of the CDR3: TGTGCCAGCAGCCAAGATCCCCCAGGGTCAGGAAACACCATATATTTT. Its translation is CASSQDPPGSGNTIYF.

The chain links TRBV5-8 to TRBJ2-1; D not resolved. V shed 0 bases and J shed 13 bases, with 17 bases lying between them. Per the germline V gene, CDR1 is SGHTS and CDR2 is YDEGEE. CDR3 length: 14 amino acids. DNA for the CDR3: TGTGCCAGCAGCTTGGTTAGTGACACCTCAGTTCAGTTCTTC. Amino acid sequence: CASSLVSDTSVQFF.

The V and J genes are TRBV29-1 and TRBJ2-3; 8 bases line up with TRBD2. After removal of 5 bases from V and 0 bases from J, the junction contained 7 bases not matched to a gene. Germline loops: CDR1 SQVTM, CDR2 ANQGSEA. The CDR3 consists of 15 residues. The CDR3, as DNA: TGCAGCGTTCTCGGCACTAGCGGTAGCACAGATACGCAGTATTTT. Amino acid sequence: CSVLGTSGSTDTQYF.

The rearrangement links TRBV30 to TRBJ2-7; a possible D gene is TRBD2 (5 bases). Germline assignment: CDR1 GTSNPN and CDR2 SVGIG (reference sequence). Between the trimmed V and J ends, which lost 0 bases and 3 bases, there was a span of 18 bases. This CDR3 region has 16 residues. The CDR3 spells CAWSVIRDVDVYEQYF. DNA for the CDR3: TGTGCCTGGAGTGTAATTCGGGATGTTGATGTCTACGAGCAGTACTTC.

This clone was seen only a few times. This rearrangement joins TRBV5-3 to TRBJ1-1, with unresolved D. TRBV5-3 falls under the ORF class, with uncertain function. V lost 4 bases and J lost 6, with 4 bases in between. The CDR3 length is 10 residues. CDR3 in DNA: TGTGCCAGAAGCCTCCCTGAAGCTTTCTTT. Encoded protein: CARSLPEAFF.